This section outlines one T cell receptor beta chain sequence together with its context. Its specificity is not known. Measured with immunoSEQ multiplex PCR; TCRdb has only the in-frame clones, and not every one. The profile covers approximately 88,000 clones, with about 91% appearing a single time and roughly 5.4% taken by the ten largest. This sample was included in a study of T cell responses to AZD1222 COVID-19 vaccine. Study results and caveats: Nearly half of spike-specific TCRs reportedly target variant regions that are unmutated in the B.1.351 and B.1.1.7 variants. Only a handful of AZD1222 recipients, six or seven in all, had baseline seropositivity. Across spike, vaccine-associated CD4 TCRs were found, dominant at 160-218 and 743-854.

Trimming took 1 base from V and 5 from J; bases not matched to a gene: 0. The V gene's germline CDR1 is SGHDN and CDR2 FVKESK. The CDR3 is 13 amino acids. The sequence came from an adult in good health. Specimen: peripheral blood, collected on day 0 of AZD1222 vaccination. This rearrangement joins TRBV14 to TRBJ2-5; 8 bases match TRBD1. For the CDR3, the DNA is TGTGCCAGCAGCCAAGGGACAGGGGAGACCCAGTACTTC. The encoded protein is CASSQGTGETQYF.